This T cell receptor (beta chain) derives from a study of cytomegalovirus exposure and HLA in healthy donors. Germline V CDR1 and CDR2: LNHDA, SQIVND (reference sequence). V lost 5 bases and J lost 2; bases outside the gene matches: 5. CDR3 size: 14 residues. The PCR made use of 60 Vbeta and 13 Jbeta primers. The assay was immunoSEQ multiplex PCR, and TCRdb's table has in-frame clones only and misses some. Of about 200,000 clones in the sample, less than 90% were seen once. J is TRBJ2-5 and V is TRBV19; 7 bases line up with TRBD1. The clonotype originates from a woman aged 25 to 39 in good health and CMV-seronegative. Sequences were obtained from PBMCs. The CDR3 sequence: CASSGGQRQETQYF. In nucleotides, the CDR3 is TGTGCCAGTAGTGGGGGACAGAGACAAGAGACCCAGTACTTC.